This passage covers 10 T cell receptor beta chains from one sample sequenced in a study of blood T cell repertoires in COVID-19. TCRdb keeps only in-frame clones here, not all; method: immunoSEQ multiplex PCR. The sample contains about 190,000 clones, about 85% of which appear only once. The specimen was peripheral blood. These receptors were obtained from a man older than 75 with COVID-19, enrolled during active disease.

The genes are TRBV3-1 (or the pseudogene TRBV3-2) and TRBJ2-3, with 12 nucleotides matching TRBD2. CDR1 and CDR2 (germline): LGHDT, YNNKEL (reference sequence). J gave up 2 bases and V 2 bases, and 2 bases lay outside the gene matches. There are 16 residues in the CDR3. In DNA, the CDR3 is TGTGCCAGCAGCCAAAGGACTAGCGGGGACACAGATACGCAGTATTTT. Its protein is CASSQRTSGDTDTQYF.

This chain uses TRBV25-1 with TRBJ2-3; D might be TRBD1 (6 bases). Germline V gives CDR1 MGHDK, CDR2 SYGVNS. CDR3 size: 16 residues. The germline V and J ends were trimmed by 1 base and 2 bases, with 13 bases remaining between them. CDR3 sequence: CASSELGQSTTDTQYF. Here the CDR3 DNA reads TGTGCCAGCAGTGAATTAGGACAGTCCACCACAGATACGCAGTATTTT.

V is TRBV4-3 and J is TRBJ1-3, with D maybe TRBD1 (6 bases). V lost 3 bases and J lost 0, with 9 bases in between. Germline-derived CDR1 and CDR2 are LGHNA and YSLEER. CDR3 length: 15 residues. This chain's CDR3 is CASSQDSSSGNTIYF. The CDR3 nucleotides read TGCGCCAGCAGCCAGGACAGCAGCTCTGGAAACACCATATATTTT.

Regarding this clone: One end of the junction does not line up with germline, which may come from a read error. This sample also contains other DNA sequences that code for the same CDR3. The V call is TRBV29-1, the J call TRBJ1-2; D is ambiguous. Germline values: CDR1 SQVTM, CDR2 ANQGSEA. The CDR3 is 11 amino acids. CDR3 sequence reads: CSVEGSYGYTF. The DNA for the CDR3 is TGCAGCGTGGAAGGGAGCTATGGCTACACCTTC.

This clone has just a few counts. The gene calls are TRBV11-1 and TRBJ2-1, with no clear D. The CDR3 has 18 residues. In germline, CDR1 is SGHAT, CDR2 FQDESV (reference sequence). The ends were cut back, 0 bases at V and 3 bases at J, with 18 bases in the middle. CDR3 protein: CASSLAETLAGIYNEQFF. The CDR3, as DNA: TGTGCCAGCAGCTTAGCGGAGACTCTTGCCGGTATCTACAATGAGCAGTTCTTC.

This clone was seen a few times. The DNA for the CDR3 is TGTGCCAGCTCGGACCCCCCGGGGGGTTCACCCCTCCACTTT. This translates into CASSDPPGGSPLHF. The chain links TRBV7-3 to TRBJ1-6, with D tentatively TRBD1 (5 bases). Looked up from germline, CDR1 is SGHTA and CDR2 is FQGTGA. V was cut by 8 bases and J by 9 bases, with 17 bases left in between. The CDR3 totals 14 residues.

The table lists this clone with a count of one. The chain links TRBV12-3 or TRBV12-4 to TRBJ2-1; no clear D gene. This CDR3 is 11 amino acids long. With 8 bases removed from V and 8 bases from J, the gap between germline ends came to 10 bases. CDR3 in amino acids: CASGTGDEQFF. CDR3 DNA sequence: TGTGCCAGCGGTACGGGTGATGAGCAGTTCTTC.

In DNA, the CDR3 is TGTGCCAGCAGTTTTCAGGGGATCAATTCACCCCTCCACTTT. This translates into CASSFQGINSPLHF. The chain joins TRBV27 to TRBJ1-6; D is perhaps TRBD1 (6 bases). This CDR3 contains 14 residues. V gave up 3 bases and J gave up 7 bases, with 10 bases separating them. Germline CDR1 reads MNHEY; CDR2 reads SMNVEV (reference sequence).

The rearrangement links TRBV6-5 to TRBJ1-2, with D hard to call. The CDR3 covers 13 residues. V dropped 4 bases and J dropped 1 base, with 7 bases sitting between them. CDR1 and CDR2 from the germline V gene are MNHEY and SVGAGI. CDR3 sequence reads: CASSSDFNYGYTF. The CDR3 nucleotides read TGTGCCAGCAGTTCAGATTTTAACTATGGCTACACCTTC.

This chain joins TRBV5-4 and TRBJ2-7; 11 bases match TRBD2. This CDR3 is built from 15 residues. CDR1 is SGHNT and CDR2 is YYREEE in the germline V gene (reference sequence). J lost 9 bases, V lost 4 bases, and 12 bases had no gene match. The CDR3 DNA reads TGTGCCAGCAGCCCCGGGGGGACTAGCGGTACGCGGCAGTACTTC. Translated, it gives CASSPGGTSGTRQYF.